What follows is one TCR beta chain and its context. This clone was seen only once. Its target antigen remains unknown. No base qualities exist here, and no much larger clone lies one base off it. The CDR3 runs 17 residues from the cysteine to the phenylalanine. Just the 51-base CDR3 DNA is kept, in frame starting at base 1. The junction shows trimming of 5 bases on V and 2 bases on J, and the gene matches do not reach 11 bases of it. According to the germline V gene (reference sequence), CDR1 reads LNHDA and CDR2 reads SQIVND. This record belongs to a study of blood T cell repertoires in COVID-19 (dated by TCRdb to 2018 to 2020). Regarding the study in general: Collaborator samples came from the United States, Italy and Spain and covered acute and convalescent phases of COVID-19. The material from the prospective study consisted of cDNA or gDNA derived from T cells, B-cell-depleted T cells, or PBMCs. The dataset comprised deeply sampled blood TCRbeta repertoires from subjects exposed to, actively infected with, or recovered from COVID-19. The sample metadata nearly always contained a de-identified subject ID, COVID-19 status, age in years and sex. The samples were drawn from two sources: the first 160 participants of the ongoing ImmuneRACE study, and 1,000 to 1,500 subjects contributed by 6 global collaborators. Where available, HLA class I and class II types were obtained from metadata supplied by the sample provider rather than from assay-based typing. The repertoires were released in a freely available public database meant as a resource for research on the immune response to SARS-CoV-2.

Study-wide findings and limitations: The quantity of clinical and demographic metadata differed by source and by participant and was supplied without curation.

TCRbeta CDR3 regions were amplified from genomic DNA using the immunoSEQ Assay, a bias-controlled multiplex PCR. Turning to the authors' computational methods: Within the assay, amplification of reference gene primers was used to estimate how many nucleated cells each sample contained. To quantify the absolute abundance of each unique TCRbeta CDR3 rearrangement, sequence reads were collapsed and filtered. For each sample, productive Simpson clonality was calculated by taking the square root of Simpson's diversity index across productive rearrangements. Imported from immuneACCESS, the table was reduced by TCRdb to in-frame sequences with V and J called. These copies leave out some clones; in studies compared against another copy, an unresolved V gene accounts for under half, and the cause of the remainder is not known. That table supplies the V and J calls and clone size; D and trimming were determined from the DNA. The table for this sample lists approximately 260,000 clones; 90% of them were counted only once. 2.1% of the sample comes from the top ten.

In Seattle, one collaborating source enrolled patients while the infection was active and tracked those patients longitudinally over the course of disease. The collaborating institutions used their own protocols to collect whole blood in K2EDTA tubes. For TCRbeta analysis, collaborators shipped samples in one of three forms: frozen whole blood, isolated PBMCs, or DNA extracted from either of those sample types. This receptor chain uses TRBV19 and TRBJ2-3, with TRBD2 matching 9 junction bases. The origin of this receptor is a woman aged 60-75 years with COVID-19, enrolled during active disease. The specimen sequenced was peripheral blood. In nucleotide form, the sequence is TGTGCCAGTAGTTCCCTGTACAGCGGGGGGTACACAGATACGCAGTATTTT. Translated, this gives CASSSLYSGGYTDTQYF.